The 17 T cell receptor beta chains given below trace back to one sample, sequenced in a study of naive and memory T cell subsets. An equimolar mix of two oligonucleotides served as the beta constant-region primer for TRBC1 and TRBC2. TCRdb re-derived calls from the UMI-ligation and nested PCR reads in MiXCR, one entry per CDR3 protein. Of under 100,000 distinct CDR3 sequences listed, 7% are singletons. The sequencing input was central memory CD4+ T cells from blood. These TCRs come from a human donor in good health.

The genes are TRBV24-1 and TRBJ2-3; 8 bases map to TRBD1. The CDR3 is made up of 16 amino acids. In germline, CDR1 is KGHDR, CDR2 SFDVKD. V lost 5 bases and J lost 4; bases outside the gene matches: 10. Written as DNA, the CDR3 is TGTGCCACCAGTGGAGGACAGGGAACGCAATCAGATACGCAGTATTTT. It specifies CATSGGQGTQSDTQYF.

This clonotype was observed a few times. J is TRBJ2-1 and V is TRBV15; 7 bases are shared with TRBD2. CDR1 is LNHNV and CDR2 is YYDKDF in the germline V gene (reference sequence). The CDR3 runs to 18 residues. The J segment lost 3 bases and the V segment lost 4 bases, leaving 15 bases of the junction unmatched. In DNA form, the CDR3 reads TGTGCCACCAGCATTGCGCGTGGGGGGGGAGGGCACTACAATGAGCAGTTCTTC. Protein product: CATSIARGGGGHYNEQFF.

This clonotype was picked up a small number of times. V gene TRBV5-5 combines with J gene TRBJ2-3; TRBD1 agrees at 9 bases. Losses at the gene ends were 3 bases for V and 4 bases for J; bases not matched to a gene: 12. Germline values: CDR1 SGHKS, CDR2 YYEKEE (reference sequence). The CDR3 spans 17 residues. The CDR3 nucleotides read TGTGCCAGCAGCTCGACCCAAGGACAGGGGATCCCAGATACGCAGTATTTT. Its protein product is CASSSTQGQGIPDTQYF.

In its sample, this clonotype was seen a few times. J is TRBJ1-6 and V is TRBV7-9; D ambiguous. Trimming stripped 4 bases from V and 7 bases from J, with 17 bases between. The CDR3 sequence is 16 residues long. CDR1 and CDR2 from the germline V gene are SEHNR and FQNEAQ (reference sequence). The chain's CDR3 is CASSSSSGSGNSPLHF. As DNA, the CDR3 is TGTGCCAGCAGCTCCTCTTCCGGGAGTGGAAATTCACCCCTCCACTTT.

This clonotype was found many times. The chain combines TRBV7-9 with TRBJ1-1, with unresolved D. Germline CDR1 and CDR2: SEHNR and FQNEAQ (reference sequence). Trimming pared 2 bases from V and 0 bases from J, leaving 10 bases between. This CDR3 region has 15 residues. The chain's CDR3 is CASSLRAAMNTEAFF. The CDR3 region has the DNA TGTGCCAGCAGCTTAAGGGCCGCCATGAACACTGAAGCTTTCTTT.

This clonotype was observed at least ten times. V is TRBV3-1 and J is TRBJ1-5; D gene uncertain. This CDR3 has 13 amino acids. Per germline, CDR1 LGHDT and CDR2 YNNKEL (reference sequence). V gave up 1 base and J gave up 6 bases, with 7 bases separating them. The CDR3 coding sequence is TGTGCCAGCAGCCAAGGTAAGGGTCAGCCCCAGCATTTT. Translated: CASSQGKGQPQHF. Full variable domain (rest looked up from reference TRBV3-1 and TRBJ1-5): DTAVSQTPKYLVTQMGNDKSIKCEQNLGHDTMYWYKQDSKKFLKIMFSYNNKELIINETVPNRFSPKSPDKAHLNLHINSLELGDSAVYFCASSQGKGQPQHFGDGTRLSIL.

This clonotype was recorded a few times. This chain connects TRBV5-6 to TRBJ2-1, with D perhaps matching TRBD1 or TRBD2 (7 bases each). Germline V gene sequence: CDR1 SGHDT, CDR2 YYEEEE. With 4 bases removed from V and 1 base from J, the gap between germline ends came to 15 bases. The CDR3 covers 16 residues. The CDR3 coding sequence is TGTGCCAGCAGCACGACAGGGACTACGTCCTACAATGAGCAGTTCTTC. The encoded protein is CASSTTGTTSYNEQFF.

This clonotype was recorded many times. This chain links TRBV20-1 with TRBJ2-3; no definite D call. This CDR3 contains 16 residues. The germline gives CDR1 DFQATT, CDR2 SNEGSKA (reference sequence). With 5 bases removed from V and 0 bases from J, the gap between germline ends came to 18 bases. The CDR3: CSAPVFGAASTDTQYF. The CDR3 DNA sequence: TGCAGTGCTCCCGTGTTTGGAGCCGCCAGCACAGATACGCAGTATTTT.

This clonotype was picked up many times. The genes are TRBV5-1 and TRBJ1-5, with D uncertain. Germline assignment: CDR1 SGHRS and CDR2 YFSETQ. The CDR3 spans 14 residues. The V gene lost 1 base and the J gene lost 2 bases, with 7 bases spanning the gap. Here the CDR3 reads CASSLSVGNQPQHF. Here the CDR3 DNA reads TGCGCCAGCAGCTTGAGTGTTGGCAATCAGCCCCAGCATTTT.

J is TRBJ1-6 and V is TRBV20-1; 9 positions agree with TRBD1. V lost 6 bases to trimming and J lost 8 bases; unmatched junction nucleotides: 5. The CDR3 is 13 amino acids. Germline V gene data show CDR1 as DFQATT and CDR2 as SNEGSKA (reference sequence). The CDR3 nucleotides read TGCAGTGCGGACAGGGGCGGGGATTCACCCCTCCACTTT. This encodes CSADRGGDSPLHF.

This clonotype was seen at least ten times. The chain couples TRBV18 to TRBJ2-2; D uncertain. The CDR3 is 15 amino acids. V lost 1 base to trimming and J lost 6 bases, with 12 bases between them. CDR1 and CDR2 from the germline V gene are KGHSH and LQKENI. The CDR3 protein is CASSPLTLNPGELFF. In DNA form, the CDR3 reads TGTGCCAGCTCACCACTGACGCTAAATCCCGGGGAGCTGTTTTTT.

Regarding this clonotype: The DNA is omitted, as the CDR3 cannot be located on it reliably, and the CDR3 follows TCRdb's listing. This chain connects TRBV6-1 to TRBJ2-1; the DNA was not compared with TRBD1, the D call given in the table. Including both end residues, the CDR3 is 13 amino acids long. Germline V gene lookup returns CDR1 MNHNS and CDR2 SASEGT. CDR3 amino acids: CASSEFGTGTKFF.

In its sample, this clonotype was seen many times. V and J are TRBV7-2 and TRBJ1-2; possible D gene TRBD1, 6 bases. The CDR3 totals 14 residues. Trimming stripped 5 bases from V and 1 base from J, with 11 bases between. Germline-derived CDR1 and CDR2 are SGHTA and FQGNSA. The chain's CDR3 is CASSEGHINYGYTF. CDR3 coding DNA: TGTGCCAGCAGCGAGGGACATATTAACTATGGCTACACCTTC.

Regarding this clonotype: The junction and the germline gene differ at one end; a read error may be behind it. The DNA of the CDR3 is TGCAGTGCTAGAGTTCCAAGCGGGAGCAGAGATACGCAGTATTTT. It is translated as CSARVPSGSRDTQYF. The chain joins TRBV20-1 to TRBJ2-3, with 8 positions matching TRBD2. CDR1 DFQATT and CDR2 SNEGSKA come from the germline V gene (reference sequence). The CDR3 is 15 amino acids.

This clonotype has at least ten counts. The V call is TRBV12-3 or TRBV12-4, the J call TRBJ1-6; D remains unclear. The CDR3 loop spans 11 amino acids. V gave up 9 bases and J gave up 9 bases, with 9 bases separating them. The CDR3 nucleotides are TGTGCCAGTGGGCCCCGTTCACCCCTCCACTTT. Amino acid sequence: CASGPRSPLHF.

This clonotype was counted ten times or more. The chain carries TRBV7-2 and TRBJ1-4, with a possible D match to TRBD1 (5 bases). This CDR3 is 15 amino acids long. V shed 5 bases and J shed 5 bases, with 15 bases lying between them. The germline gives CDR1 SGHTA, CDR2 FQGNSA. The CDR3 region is CASSPGDRTNEKLFF. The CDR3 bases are TGTGCCAGCAGCCCGGGTGACAGAACGAATGAAAAACTGTTTTTT.

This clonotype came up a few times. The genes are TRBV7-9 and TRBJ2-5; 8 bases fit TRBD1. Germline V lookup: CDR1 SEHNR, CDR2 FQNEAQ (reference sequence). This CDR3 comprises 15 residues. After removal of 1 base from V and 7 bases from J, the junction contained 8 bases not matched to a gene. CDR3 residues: CASSLGGQALRTQYF. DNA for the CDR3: TGTGCCAGCAGCTTAGGGGGACAGGCCCTCAGGACCCAGTACTTC.